Below are 19 T cell receptor beta chains sequenced from a single sample in a study of shared clonotypes between healthy human individuals. Some clones are missing from TCRdb's copy, which holds only in-frame ones; the method was immunoSEQ multiplex PCR. The sample contains about 470,000 clones, roughly three quarters of which appear only once. Sequencing was done on a sample of PBMCs. The origin of the receptors is a woman aged 35 to 49 in good health. Some clones in this sample may be carry-over from other donors' samples.

The V call is TRBV7-6, the J call TRBJ1-5; D gene ambiguous. CDR3 length equals 13 residues. Trimming stripped 3 bases from V and 3 bases from J, with 6 bases between. In germline, CDR1 is SGHVS, CDR2 FNYEAQ. The CDR3 here is CASSLGFNQPQHF. DNA for the CDR3: TGTGCCAGCAGCTTGGGCTTCAATCAGCCCCAGCATTTT.

The chain uses TRBV19 and TRBJ1-5, with unresolved D. The germline gives CDR1 LNHDA, CDR2 SQIVND (reference sequence). The CDR3 is 16 residues long. V was shortened by 7 bases and J by 2 bases, with 18 bases between the two germline ends. The CDR3 spells CASTGLKRMGNQPQHF. As DNA, the CDR3 is TGTGCCAGTACAGGACTCAAGAGGATGGGCAATCAGCCCCAGCATTTT.

This clone was recorded a few times. The chain is built from TRBV11-2 and TRBJ1-3; D is ambiguous. The germline V gene has CDR1 SGHAT and CDR2 FQNNGV. V was pared by 5 bases and J by 2 bases, with 4 bases between. This CDR3 has 12 amino acids. The CDR3 region is CASSPTGNTIYF. The CDR3 DNA is TGTGCCAGCAGCCCGACTGGAAACACCATATATTTT.

This chain connects TRBV25-1 to TRBJ2-1; D could derive from TRBD1 or TRBD2 (6 bases each). Germline CDR1 and CDR2: MGHDK and SYGVNS. V lost 5 bases and J 4 bases, leaving 15 bases between the germline ends. The CDR3 covers 15 residues. CDR3 amino acids: CASSTGFGTYNEQFF. CDR3 sequence (DNA): TGTGCCAGCAGTACAGGGTTCGGGACTTACAATGAGCAGTTCTTC.

This sequence joins TRBV6-5 and TRBJ2-5; 8 positions match TRBD1. Germline CDR1 is MNHEY and CDR2 is SVGAGI. The CDR3 has 16 residues. The J segment lost 5 bases and the V segment lost 0 bases, leaving 8 bases of the junction unmatched. As DNA, the CDR3 is TGTGCCAGCAGTTACTCGACGCAGGGGGCTCGGGAGACCCAGTACTTC. Protein: CASSYSTQGARETQYF.

The chain carries TRBV5-4 and TRBJ2-2; 8 bases map to TRBD2. Unmatched junction bases numbered 4, after V lost 4 bases and J lost 2 bases. CDR3 length equals 15 residues. In germline, CDR1 is SGHNT, CDR2 YYREEE (reference sequence). As DNA, the CDR3 is TGTGCCAGCAGCAGTGTAGCGGGAAACACCGGGGAGCTGTTTTTT. It specifies CASSSVAGNTGELFF.

The table lists this clone with a few counts. The J gene is TRBJ2-2, the V gene TRBV5-4, with D maybe TRBD2 (5 bases). The length of the CDR3 is 17 residues. Germline V lookup: CDR1 SGHNT, CDR2 YYREEE (reference sequence). Deletions cut 0 bases from V and 0 bases from J, with 12 bases between. The CDR3 region is CASSLGTRGTNTGELFF. DNA of the CDR3: TGTGCCAGCAGCTTGGGCACTAGAGGGACGAACACCGGGGAGCTGTTTTTT.

To note about this clone: Other DNA sequences in the sample encode the same CDR3. The chain links TRBV7-9 to TRBJ2-7, with TRBD2 identical over 8 bases. The CDR3 contains 15 residues. Germline V gives CDR1 SEHNR, CDR2 FQNEAQ (reference sequence). Trimming cost V 0 bases and J 3 bases; bases outside gene matches: 4. The DNA for the CDR3 is TGTGCCAGCAGCTTAGCCGTAGCGGGGATCTACGAGCAGTACTTC. Its protein product is CASSLAVAGIYEQYF.

A word on this clone: A much larger clone is a single base away; this may be a read error. The V call is TRBV6-6, the J call TRBJ2-2; 8 nucleotides agree with TRBD1. The CDR3 has 14 amino acids. V shed 7 bases and J 7 bases; nucleotides not matched to a gene: 8. The germline V gene has CDR1 MNHNY and CDR2 SVGAGI (reference sequence). CDR3 bases: TGTGCCAGCACCCCGGACAGGGCCGGCGGGGAGCTGTTTTTT. Residues: CASTPDRAGGELFF.

CDR3 sequence (DNA): TGCGCCAGCAGCTTGGTTACGGGGGTGAACAATGAGCAGTTCTTC. It specifies CASSLVTGVNNEQFF. The chain has TRBV5-1 and TRBJ2-1; possibly TRBD2 for D (6 bases). The germline V gene encodes CDR1 SGHRS and CDR2 YFSETQ. V was pared by 0 bases and J by 5 bases, with 12 bases between. The CDR3 consists of 15 residues.

This clone was detected a few times. The chain links TRBV19 to TRBJ1-5; the D is unclear. CDR1 is LNHDA and CDR2 is SQIVND in the germline V gene (reference sequence). Trimming took 3 bases from V and 2 from J, leaving 14 bases between them. The CDR3 contains 16 residues. This CDR3 reads CASSIPSFIGNQPQHF. The CDR3 nucleotides read TGTGCCAGTAGTATTCCCTCGTTTATAGGCAATCAGCCCCAGCATTTT.

This clone showed up just once. This chain uses TRBV4-2 with TRBJ2-7; tentative D call: TRBD2 (6 bases). V was shortened by 0 bases and J by 6 bases, with 12 bases between the two germline ends. The length of the CDR3 is 14 residues. CDR1 and CDR2 from the germline V gene are LGHNA and YNFKEQ. DNA of the CDR3: TGTGCCAGCAGCCAAGATTTACTAGCTGGCGAGCAGTACTTC. Its protein product is CASSQDLLAGEQYF.

The CDR3 DNA sequence: TGTGCCAGCAGCTTAGTAGTTTCTAGCGCAAGCACAGATACGCAGTATTTT. It encodes CASSLVVSSASTDTQYF. The genes are TRBV11-1 and TRBJ2-3; possibly TRBD2 for D (6 bases). The ends were cut back, 1 base at V and 0 bases at J, with 14 bases in the middle. Germline lookup yields CDR1 SGHAT and CDR2 FQDESV (reference sequence). The CDR3 is made up of 17 amino acids.

This CDR3 reads CASSWGGWSYNEQFF. As DNA, the CDR3 is TGTGCCAGCAGTTGGGGGGGTTGGAGCTACAATGAGCAGTTCTTC. The rearrangement uses TRBV28 and TRBJ2-1, with 7 nucleotides matching TRBD2. Germline trimming cut 4 bases from V and 3 bases from J; bases unmatched to any gene: 6. Germline CDR1 and CDR2: MDHEN and SYDVKM. The CDR3 extends over 15 amino acids.

The chain uses TRBV11-3 and TRBJ2-1; 8 bases line up with TRBD2. Germline loops: CDR1 SGHNT, CDR2 YENEEA. The V segment lost 5 bases and the J segment 4 bases; nucleotides outside the gene matches: 7. The CDR3 runs 15 residues. CDR3 coding DNA: TGTGCCAGCAGCCCGGGGGGGGCGGGGTACAATGAGCAGTTCTTC. Translation gives CASSPGGAGYNEQFF.

The rearrangement links TRBV29-1 to TRBJ2-1, with D unresolved. The germline V and J ends were trimmed by 2 bases and 8 bases, with 7 bases remaining between them. The CDR3 length is 11 residues. The germline V gene has CDR1 SQVTM and CDR2 ANQGSEA. CDR3 bases: TGCAGCGTTGAAACAGATCATGAGCAGTTCTTC. It translates to CSVETDHEQFF.

The chain recombines TRBV19 with TRBJ1-4, with D tentatively TRBD1 (5 bases). Germline assignment: CDR1 LNHDA and CDR2 SQIVND (reference sequence). CDR3 length: 15 amino acids. The germline V and J ends were trimmed by 4 bases and 2 bases, with 11 bases remaining between them. CDR3 amino acids: CASSTGTATNEKLFF. As DNA, the CDR3 is TGTGCCAGTAGTACTGGGACGGCTACTAATGAAAAACTGTTTTTT.

CDR3 loop: CAISEWGGAGTDTQYF. In nucleotides, the CDR3 is TGTGCCATCAGTGAGTGGGGAGGGGCAGGCACAGATACGCAGTATTTT. The chain joins TRBV10-3 to TRBJ2-3, with TRBD2 identical over 7 bases. V was clipped by 1 base and J by 1 base; unmatched bases: 5. The CDR3 has 16 residues. Germline loops: CDR1 ENHRY, CDR2 SYGVKD.

This clone appeared a single time. The gene calls are TRBV7-3 and TRBJ2-2; TRBD2 might be the D (6 bases). The CDR3 has 16 residues. V lost 1 base to trimming and J lost 1 base, with 10 bases between them. The germline CDR1 and CDR2 sequences are SGHTA and FQGTGA. The CDR3 DNA reads as TGTGCCAGCAGCTTAATTGGGGGGAGGAACACCGGGGAGCTGTTTTTT. This sequence encodes CASSLIGGRNTGELFF.